Described below is a single T cell receptor beta chain sequence and its context. Its specificity is unknown. The data were produced by immunoSEQ multiplex PCR, yet TCRdb's version contains in-frame clones alone and is incomplete. Among roughly 28,000 clones, roughly 90% were seen once, and the ten largest hold around 18%. Germline assignment: CDR1 SGHAT and CDR2 FQNNGV. V lost 4 bases and J 8 bases, leaving 14 bases between the germline ends. The length of the CDR3 is 14 residues. The data belong to a study of a mutant IDH1 vaccine in newly diagnosed glioma. Overall study: The treated population exhibited a male proportion of approximately 62%, a female proportion of about 38%, and a mean age of approximately 42 years. Most had both radiotherapy and temozolomide beforehand; others had only one.

Time point denoted: week 5, during vaccination. Vaccine doses each comprised 300 ug of mutant IDH1 20-mer peptide, with topical imiquimod. Donors had new WHO grade 3 or 4 IDH1-mutant, ATRX-lost astrocytomas. The sample consisted of PBMCs, taken from a glioma patient whose treatment included an IDH1 peptide vaccine. This chain joins TRBV11-2 and TRBJ1-4, with D uncertain. This clonotype was sampled from a man younger than 30 with glioma. This CDR3 is CASSWGGNDEKLFF. The DNA for the CDR3 is TGTGCCAGCAGCTGGGGAGGGAACGACGAAAAACTGTTTTTT.